The 30 T cell receptor beta chains listed next were all sequenced from one sample in a study of T cell changes during pregnancy in multiple sclerosis. Here immunoSEQ multiplex PCR was the method, and the copy in TCRdb shows in-frame clones only, minus some. The sample includes around 67,000 clones, around 92% of them seen just once. Sequenced material: peripheral blood, taken in the first trimester of pregnancy. The receptors originated from a female donor with multiple sclerosis, enrolled in a pregnancy study.

CDR3 sequence: CSVDLSGTGYEQYF. The CDR3 DNA sequence: TGCAGCGTTGACCTTTCCGGGACAGGCTACGAGCAGTACTTC. V and J are TRBV29-1 and TRBJ2-7; 8 bases fit TRBD1. Germline V gene data show CDR1 as SQVTM and CDR2 as ANQGSEA. The CDR3 consists of 14 residues. V was clipped by 3 bases and J by 3 bases; unmatched bases: 7.

This clone has only a few counts. The chain couples TRBV11-2 to TRBJ2-2, with D maybe TRBD2 (6 bases). The germline V gene has CDR1 SGHAT and CDR2 FQNNGV. V gave up 3 bases and J gave up 7 bases, with 24 bases separating them. The CDR3 runs to 18 residues. The CDR3 sequence is CASSFSYWRGKTGGELFF. DNA of the CDR3: TGTGCCAGCAGCTTCTCCTACTGGCGCGGGAAAACGGGCGGGGAGCTGTTTTTT.

The chain carries TRBV5-1 and TRBJ2-2; 9 bases line up with TRBD1. The junction had 5 bases not matched to a gene; V was cut back by 4 bases and J by 4 bases. The CDR3 extends over 15 amino acids. Germline loops: CDR1 SGHRS, CDR2 YFSETQ. CDR3 in amino acids: CASSDSTGGTGELFF. The CDR3 nucleotides read TGCGCCAGCAGCGATTCGACAGGGGGCACCGGGGAGCTGTTTTTT.

The genes are TRBV4-2 and TRBJ2-7; D is unclear. The CDR3 length is 14 residues. The V end was cut by 1 base, the J end by 0 bases, with 7 bases between. The germline V gene has CDR1 LGHNA and CDR2 YNFKEQ. CDR3 nucleotides: TGTGCCAGCAGCCAAGTGCCGAGCTCCTACGAGCAGTACTTC. This sequence encodes CASSQVPSSYEQYF.

This rearrangement joins TRBV19 to TRBJ2-7; 13 positions agree with TRBD2. Trimming at V came to 2 bases and at J to 4 bases, leaving 5 bases not matched to a gene. The CDR3 is 16 amino acids. From germline, CDR1 is LNHDA and CDR2 SQIVND (reference sequence). The CDR3 DNA reads as TGTGCCAGTAGTATAACGACTAGCGGGAGGTTTTACGAGCAGTACTTC. As protein: CASSITTSGRFYEQYF.

The V call is TRBV18, the J call TRBJ1-1; D gene uncertain. Trimming removed 0 bases from V and 6 bases from J, with 17 bases in between. The CDR3 extends over 16 amino acids. The germline V gene encodes CDR1 KGHSH and CDR2 LQKENI. CDR3 in amino acids: CASSPPKLPGEPEAFF. CDR3 sequence (DNA): TGTGCCAGCTCACCACCAAAGTTGCCCGGGGAACCTGAAGCTTTCTTT.

The chain recombines TRBV7-2 with TRBJ2-1; no clear D. Germline V gene data show CDR1 as SGHTA and CDR2 as FQGNSA. V lost 5 bases, J lost 6 bases, and 23 bases lay in between. This CDR3 has 17 amino acids. In nucleotides, the CDR3 is TGTGCCAGCAGCCCGATGGCAGCAAGGTCGTGGAGCAATGAGCAGTTCTTC. This codes for CASSPMAARSWSNEQFF.

The chain joins TRBV9 to TRBJ2-1; 12 bases line up with TRBD2. Germline V gene sequence: CDR1 SGDLS, CDR2 YYNGEE. The J segment lost 7 bases and the V segment lost 4 bases, leaving 6 bases of the junction unmatched. CDR3 length equals 15 residues. The CDR3 sequence: CASSPLAGGGNEQFF. DNA for the CDR3: TGTGCCAGCAGCCCCCTAGCGGGAGGGGGTAATGAGCAGTTCTTC.

This rearrangement joins TRBV7-2 to TRBJ1-4, with D unclear. CDR3 length equals 15 residues. The germline gives CDR1 SGHTA, CDR2 FQGNSA. The germline V and J ends were trimmed by 5 bases and 0 bases, with 10 bases remaining between them. CDR3 residues: CASSLNGATNEKLFF. The CDR3 bases are TGTGCCAGCAGCCTTAACGGGGCAACTAATGAAAAACTGTTTTTT.

The rearrangement uses TRBV6-6 and TRBJ2-5; no definite D call. The CDR3 consists of 14 residues. Trimming stripped 8 bases from V and 4 bases from J, with 17 bases between. The V gene's germline CDR1 is MNHNY and CDR2 SVGAGI (reference sequence). The CDR3 loop reads CASLRTSARETQYF. The CDR3 region has the DNA TGTGCCAGCTTAAGAACGAGTGCACGAGAGACCCAGTACTTC.

The chain uses TRBV19 and TRBJ2-3; 8 bases agree with TRBD2. CDR3 size: 17 residues. With 4 bases clipped from V and 6 bases from J, the junction kept 15 bases outside the gene matches. CDR1 and CDR2 from the germline V gene are LNHDA and SQIVND (reference sequence). CDR3 protein: CASSSGNTGLASDTQYF. CDR3 bases: TGTGCCAGTAGTAGTGGAAACACCGGACTAGCAAGCGATACGCAGTATTTT.

The chain links TRBV19 to TRBJ2-2; 7 bases map to TRBD1. The V gene's germline CDR1 is LNHDA and CDR2 SQIVND (reference sequence). Trimming took 2 bases from V and 0 from J; bases not matched to a gene: 3. This CDR3 has 16 amino acids. For the CDR3, the DNA is TGTGCCAGTAGTATACCCGGGACAGCGAACACCGGGGAGCTGTTTTTT. Protein sequence: CASSIPGTANTGELFF.

The chain couples TRBV6-5 to TRBJ1-2; perhaps TRBD1 as D (6 bases). Trimming cost V 6 bases and J 4 bases, with 15 bases left between them. The CDR3 has 14 amino acids. Germline V gives CDR1 MNHEY, CDR2 SVGAGI. Here the CDR3 reads CASSRIQGFYGYTF. The CDR3 nucleotides are TGTGCCAGCAGCAGGATACAGGGCTTCTATGGCTACACCTTC.

The V call is TRBV15, the J call TRBJ1-5; D call uncertain. The CDR3 is 15 residues long. V lost 4 bases and J 1 base, leaving 11 bases between the germline ends. Germline V CDR1 and CDR2: LNHNV, YYDKDF (reference sequence). CDR3 protein: CATSIILESNQPQHF. The CDR3, as DNA: TGTGCCACCAGCATAATATTGGAGAGCAATCAGCCCCAGCATTTT.

This chain uses TRBV6-5 with TRBJ1-5; D unclear. V was pared by 0 bases and J by 0 bases, with 6 bases between. The CDR3 has 15 amino acids. Germline V gene sequence: CDR1 MNHEY, CDR2 SVGAGI. The CDR3 DNA is TGTGCCAGCAGTTACTCGAGGGATAGCAATCAGCCCCAGCATTTT. The encoded protein is CASSYSRDSNQPQHF.

The J gene is TRBJ2-5, the V gene TRBV7-2, with 8 bases identical to TRBD2. Germline CDR1 and CDR2: SGHTA and FQGNSA. J gave up 4 bases and V 1 base, and 14 bases lay outside the gene matches. This CDR3 spans 18 amino acids. The CDR3 region has the DNA TGTGCCAGCAGCTTAGGCCTGGGACTAGGGCGGGGAGGAGAGACCCAGTACTTC. This sequence encodes CASSLGLGLGRGGETQYF.

The chain employs TRBV15 and TRBJ2-1; weak D call: TRBD1 (5 bases). In germline, CDR1 is LNHNV, CDR2 YYDKDF (reference sequence). This CDR3 region has 14 residues. V lost 0 bases to trimming and J lost 6 bases, with 9 bases between them. Here the CDR3 DNA reads TGTGCCACCAGCAGAGATGGGGCTTTCAATGAGCAGTTCTTC. Protein sequence: CATSRDGAFNEQFF.

V usage is TRBV28 and J usage is TRBJ2-3; perhaps TRBD2 as D (5 bases). Germline V lookup: CDR1 MDHEN, CDR2 SYDVKM. The CDR3 is made up of 16 amino acids. V was clipped by 6 bases and J by 2 bases, with 18 bases between them. For the CDR3, the DNA is TGTGCCAGCAGCCCCGGGGTTATTCGAGACACAGATACGCAGTATTTT. Residues: CASSPGVIRDTDTQYF.

The chain links TRBV5-8 to TRBJ1-1; no firm D call. Germline V gene data show CDR1 as SGHTS and CDR2 as YDEGEE. This CDR3 spans 14 amino acids. V dropped 4 bases and J dropped 3 bases, with 13 bases sitting between them. The CDR3 DNA sequence: TGTGCCAGCAGCCGCCCACCCGGAGACACTGAAGCTTTCTTT. Encoded protein: CASSRPPGDTEAFF.

V and J are TRBV4-3 and TRBJ2-1; D gene ambiguous. Germline CDR1 is LGHNA and CDR2 is YSLEER. With 0 bases removed from V and 9 bases from J, the gap between germline ends came to 9 bases. This CDR3 region has 13 residues. DNA for the CDR3: TGCGCCAGCAGCCAAGAATTCGGTAGTGAGCAGTTCTTC. Translated: CASSQEFGSEQFF.

CDR3 in DNA: TGCGCCAGCAGCTCCGGCGACAGGGTAAAGACCCAGTACTTC. As protein: CASSSGDRVKTQYF. The chain couples TRBV5-1 to TRBJ2-5; 7 bases match TRBD1. This CDR3 is 14 amino acids long. Trimming took 3 bases from V and 6 from J; bases not matched to a gene: 8. CDR1 is SGHRS, CDR2 YFSETQ, per germline.

This clone was detected once. V and J are TRBV2 and TRBJ1-1; D remains unclear. The CDR3 runs 15 residues. The V gene lost 2 bases and the J gene lost 2 bases, with 12 bases spanning the gap. Germline assignment: CDR1 SNHLY and CDR2 FYNNEI. The CDR3 DNA reads TGTGCCAGCAGTGAAAGTCCAGGAACAAACACTGAAGCTTTCTTT. Residues: CASSESPGTNTEAFF.

The rearrangement links TRBV4-2 to TRBJ2-2; 13 bases map to TRBD2. The J segment lost 1 base and the V segment lost 0 bases, leaving 11 bases of the junction unmatched. The CDR3 is 21 residues long. In germline, CDR1 is LGHNA, CDR2 YNFKEQ. The CDR3 sequence is CASSQDSLPGTSGKNTGELFF. As DNA, the CDR3 is TGTGCCAGCAGCCAAGACTCCCTACCCGGGACTAGCGGGAAGAACACCGGGGAGCTGTTTTTT.

The genes are TRBV5-4 and TRBJ2-7, with 8 bases fitting TRBD1. The length of the CDR3 is 15 residues. Germline V gene lookup returns CDR1 SGHNT and CDR2 YYREEE (reference sequence). Trimming cost V 4 bases and J 3 bases; bases outside gene matches: 9. The DNA of the CDR3 is TGTGCCAGCAGCCCCCGGACAGGGCCTGACTACGAGCAGTACTTC. It specifies CASSPRTGPDYEQYF.

The chain links TRBV11-3 to TRBJ1-3; D uncertain. Germline V gene data show CDR1 as SGHNT and CDR2 as YENEEA. This CDR3 contains 15 residues. V shed 7 bases and J shed 4 bases, with 17 bases lying between them. CDR3 loop: CASTPRPGYGNTIYF. The CDR3 region has the DNA TGTGCCAGCACCCCGCGACCGGGGTACGGAAACACCATATATTTT.

The V and J genes are TRBV6-6 and TRBJ1-4, with D possibly TRBD1 on 6 matching bases. Trimming removed 4 bases from V and 5 bases from J, with 14 bases in between. The CDR3 is made up of 15 amino acids. CDR1 and CDR2 (germline): MNHNY, SVGAGI (reference sequence). The CDR3 reads CASSSYREVNEKLFF. Here the CDR3 DNA reads TGTGCCAGCAGTTCCTACAGGGAAGTGAATGAAAAACTGTTTTTT.

This clone is a singleton in its sample. V is TRBV2 and J is TRBJ2-7; TRBD2 might be the D (5 bases). This CDR3 has 12 amino acids. The germline CDR1 and CDR2 sequences are SNHLY and FYNNEI. V was trimmed by 3 bases and J by 3 bases, leaving 6 bases between them. The CDR3 protein is CASSDEGYEQYF. The DNA for the CDR3 is TGTGCCAGCAGTGACGAGGGCTACGAGCAGTACTTC.

The chain uses TRBV7-2 and TRBJ1-1; weak D call: TRBD1 (6 bases). CDR3 size: 15 residues. The V end was cut by 5 bases, the J end by 8 bases, with 21 bases between. Germline V gene lookup returns CDR1 SGHTA and CDR2 FQGNSA. CDR3 in amino acids: CASSTSPGVVREAFF. CDR3 bases: TGTGCCAGCAGCACGTCCCCAGGGGTGGTTCGGGAAGCTTTCTTT.

This clone was seen a few times. The chain is built from TRBV6-5 and TRBJ1-4; no reliable D call. Trimming left V 8 bases short and J 7 bases short, with 8 bases between. The CDR3 sequence is 11 residues long. Looked up from germline, CDR1 is MNHEY and CDR2 is SVGAGI. In nucleotides, the CDR3 is TGTGCCAGCCGGAGTGGTGAAAAACTGTTTTTT. It encodes CASRSGEKLFF.

This clone has only a few counts. CDR3 sequence (DNA): TGTGCCAGCAGCCTTTTTGGGACAGGGGGCTTTGGCTACACCTTC. Translated: CASSLFGTGGFGYTF. The rearrangement joins TRBV28 to TRBJ1-2; 12 nucleotides line up with TRBD1. Unmatched junction bases numbered 9, after V lost 6 bases and J lost 7 bases. This CDR3 has 15 amino acids. Germline CDR1 reads MDHEN; CDR2 reads SYDVKM.